Listed below are T cell receptor beta chains from one sample, sequenced in a study of tumor-infiltrating lymphocytes in primary liver carcinoma. TCRdb re-called the multiplex PCR reads through MiXCR, storing one row per CDR3 protein. In the table there are approximately 300,000 distinct CDR3 sequences, over 55% of which are singletons. The material sequenced was peripheral blood. The receptors were gathered from a man aged 35-49 years with primary liver carcinoma and hepatitis B virus infection. Both conserved end residues are part of each CDR3. Fields, in order: J gene, clone size, V gene, D gene, CDR3 protein, CDR3 DNA. The D gene is left open where the match is weak. Clone size is given for some rows only: seen once, a few or many times, or a class if the clone is expanded.

J gene: TRBJ1-5
clone size: -
V gene: TRBV6-1
D gene: -
CDR3 protein: CASLRTVSNQAQHF
CDR3 DNA: TGTGCCAGTCTACGAACAGTTAGCAATCAGGCCCAGCATTTT

J gene: TRBJ2-1
clone size: once
V gene: TRBV12-3/TRBV12-4
D gene: -
CDR3 protein: CASRSPGDEQFF
CDR3 DNA: TGTGCCAGCAGGTCCCCCGGGGATGAGCAGTTCTTC

J gene: TRBJ2-1
clone size: few
V gene: TRBV12-3/TRBV12-4
D gene: TRBD1
CDR3 protein: CASSLTGGANEQLF
CDR3 DNA: TGTGCCAGCAGTTTGACAGGGGGCGCGAATGAGCAGTTATTC

J gene: TRBJ2-7
clone size: -
V gene: TRBV11-1
D gene: TRBD2
CDR3 protein: CASSFATPGGYEQYF
CDR3 DNA: TGTGCCAGCAGCTTTGCGACCCCCGGGGGGTACGAGCAGTACTTC

J gene: TRBJ2-1
clone size: -
V gene: TRBV12-5
D gene: TRBD1
CDR3 protein: CASTQDRPYNEQFF
CDR3 DNA: TGTGCTAGTACCCAGGACAGGCCGTACAATGAGCAGTTCTTC

J gene: TRBJ2-2
clone size: -
V gene: TRBV5-4
D gene: -
CDR3 protein: CAIPHGKVLTGEAGELFF
CDR3 DNA: TGTGCCATCCCACACGGAAAGGTATTGACTGGAGAGGCCGGAGAGCTGTTTTTT

J gene: TRBJ2-1
clone size: few
V gene: TRBV11-3
D gene: -
CDR3 protein: CASSLDPQSSYNERFF
CDR3 DNA: TGTGCCAGCAGTTTAGATCCCCAGAGCTCCTACAATGAGCGGTTCTTC

J gene: TRBJ2-7
clone size: -
V gene: TRBV7-9
D gene: -
CDR3 protein: CDSSEDGFIYEQYF
CDR3 DNA: TGTGACAGCAGCGAGGACGGATTCATCTACGAGCAGTACTTC

J gene: TRBJ1-1
clone size: -
V gene: TRBV6-2/TRBV6-3
D gene: -
CDR3 protein: CASSRADSLNTEALF
CDR3 DNA: TGTGCCAGCAGTAGGGCCGACTCACTGAACACTGAAGCTCTCTTT

J gene: TRBJ2-3
clone size: -
V gene: TRBV12-3/TRBV12-4
D gene: TRBD1
CDR3 protein: CVSSLQQGGTDTQYF
CDR3 DNA: TGTGTCAGCAGTTTACAACAGGGGGGCACAGATACGCAGTATTTT

J gene: TRBJ2-2
clone size: -
V gene: TRBV7-3
D gene: TRBD2
CDR3 protein: CASSQGLSYTGELFF
CDR3 DNA: TGTGCCAGCAGTCAGGGACTATCCTACACCGGGGAGCTGTTTTTT

J gene: TRBJ2-5
clone size: -
V gene: TRBV15
D gene: TRBD1
CDR3 protein: CATTKRDRGRETQYF
CDR3 DNA: TGTGCCACCACCAAGCGGGACAGGGGAAGAGAGACCCAGTACTTC

J gene: TRBJ2-2
clone size: -
V gene: TRBV5-1
D gene: -
CDR3 protein: CASSLDLKRTGELFF
CDR3 DNA: TGCGCCAGCAGCTTGGACCTTAAGCGGACCGGGGAGCTGTTTTTT

J gene: TRBJ2-5
clone size: few
V gene: TRBV28
D gene: TRBD1
CDR3 protein: CASILGTGQETQYF
CDR3 DNA: TGTGCCAGCATTCTCGGGACAGGCCAAGAGACCCAGTACTTC

J gene: TRBJ1-2
clone size: -
V gene: TRBV28
D gene: -
CDR3 protein: CASSLSQTYGYTF
CDR3 DNA: TGTGCCAGCAGTTTAAGCCAGACCTATGGCTACACCTTC

J gene: TRBJ2-7
clone size: -
V gene: TRBV4-3
D gene: -
CDR3 protein: CASSPLAGQACEQYF
CDR3 DNA: TGCGCCAGCAGCCCCTTAGCGGGACAGGCCTGCGAGCAGTACTTC

J gene: TRBJ2-1
clone size: -
V gene: TRBV5-4
D gene: TRBD2
CDR3 protein: CASSFGSLAVYNEQFF
CDR3 DNA: TGTGCCAGCAGCTTCGGTAGTCTAGCGGTATACAATGAGCAGTTCTTC

J gene: TRBJ2-7
clone size: few
V gene: TRBV5-1
D gene: -
CDR3 protein: CASSPGVDYEQYF
CDR3 DNA: TGCGCCAGCAGCCCAGGCGTAGACTACGAGCAGTACTTC

J gene: TRBJ1-6
clone size: -
V gene: TRBV7-9
D gene: -
CDR3 protein: CASSTTENSPLHF
CDR3 DNA: TGTGCCAGCAGCACGACAGAGAACTCACCCCTCCACTTT

J gene: TRBJ2-7
clone size: -
V gene: TRBV4-2
D gene: -
CDR3 protein: CASGLASSEQYF
CDR3 DNA: TGTGCCAGCGGCCTCGCTAGCTCCGAGCAGTACTTC

J gene: TRBJ2-3
clone size: many
V gene: TRBV5-1
D gene: -
CDR3 protein: CASSLFALGETDTQYF
CDR3 DNA: TGCGCCAGCAGCTTGTTCGCCCTAGGGGAAACAGATACGCAGTATTTT

J gene: TRBJ1-1
clone size: -
V gene: TRBV5-1
D gene: -
CDR3 protein: CASSYREGTEAFF
CDR3 DNA: TGCGCCAGCAGTTACAGGGAGGGCACTGAAGCTTTCTTT

J gene: TRBJ2-7
clone size: -
V gene: TRBV11-2
D gene: -
CDR3 protein: CVSSLLRDVYEQYF
CDR3 DNA: TGTGTCAGCAGCTTACTTAGAGACGTGTACGAGCAGTACTTC

J gene: TRBJ2-7
clone size: -
V gene: TRBV6-6
D gene: -
CDR3 protein: CASSLDRSSSYEQCF
CDR3 DNA: TGTGCCAGCAGCCTAGACAGGAGTAGCTCCTACGAGCAGTGCTTC

J gene: TRBJ2-5
clone size: -
V gene: TRBV5-8
D gene: -
CDR3 protein: CASTIDGVQETQYF
CDR3 DNA: TGTGCCAGCACCATTGACGGGGTTCAAGAGACCCAGTACTTC

J gene: TRBJ2-7
clone size: -
V gene: TRBV4-3
D gene: -
CDR3 protein: CASLNRGGYEEYF
CDR3 DNA: TGCGCCAGCCTTAACAGGGGAGGTTACGAAGAGTACTTC

J gene: TRBJ2-3
clone size: many
V gene: TRBV11-2
D gene: -
CDR3 protein: CASSLSGDWYMDTQYF
CDR3 DNA: TGTGCCAGCAGCTTATCAGGGGACTGGTACATGGATACGCAGTATTTT

J gene: TRBJ1-5
clone size: many
V gene: TRBV29-1
D gene: TRBD1
CDR3 protein: CSVGGTGDQPQHF
CDR3 DNA: TGCAGCGTTGGGGGGACAGGGGATCAGCCCCAGCATTTT

J gene: TRBJ1-3
clone size: -
V gene: TRBV12-3/TRBV12-4
D gene: -
CDR3 protein: CVSSFRLMRSGSTIYF
CDR3 DNA: TGTGTCAGCAGTTTCCGACTGATGAGGTCTGGAAGCACCATATATTTT

J gene: TRBJ2-7
clone size: -
V gene: TRBV12-3/TRBV12-4
D gene: -
CDR3 protein: CANSPARRGGNEQYF
CDR3 DNA: TGTGCCAACAGCCCTGCCCGCAGGGGAGGCAACGAGCAGTACTTC

J gene: TRBJ1-4
clone size: -
V gene: TRBV6-2/TRBV6-3
D gene: -
CDR3 protein: CASFQARWSKLFF
CDR3 DNA: TGTGCCAGCTTCCAGGCTCGGTGGAGCAAACTGTTTTTT

J gene: TRBJ2-2
clone size: -
V gene: TRBV7-8
D gene: TRBD2
CDR3 protein: CTSSSGLAGYANTGELFF
CDR3 DNA: TGTACCAGCAGCTCTGGACTAGCGGGCTATGCGAACACCGGGGAGCTGTTTTTT

J gene: TRBJ1-4
clone size: -
V gene: TRBV4-3
D gene: -
CDR3 protein: CASTQRTPTNEKLFF
CDR3 DNA: TGCGCCAGCACCCAGAGGACACCAACTAATGAAAAACTGTTTTTT

J gene: TRBJ1-4
clone size: -
V gene: TRBV4-1
D gene: -
CDR3 protein: CASSHRGEATNEILFF
CDR3 DNA: TGCGCCAGCAGCCACCGAGGGGAGGCAACTAATGAAATACTGTTTTTT

J gene: TRBJ1-2
clone size: -
V gene: TRBV28
D gene: -
CDR3 protein: CVSSPGHSSNYGYTF
CDR3 DNA: TGTGTCAGCAGCCCCGGACACTCGTCTAACTATGGCTACACCTTC

J gene: TRBJ2-7
clone size: -
V gene: TRBV5-1
D gene: -
CDR3 protein: CASGLSGPGYEQYF
CDR3 DNA: TGCGCCAGCGGCTTGTCGGGACCGGGCTACGAGCAGTACTTC

J gene: TRBJ2-3
clone size: -
V gene: TRBV12-3/TRBV12-4
D gene: -
CDR3 protein: CASGMARSTDTQYF
CDR3 DNA: TGTGCCAGCGGAATGGCCCGTAGCACAGATACGCAGTATTTT

J gene: TRBJ1-1
clone size: -
V gene: TRBV5-1
D gene: -
CDR3 protein: CASSPTVGGEAFF
CDR3 DNA: TGCGCCAGCAGCCCGACGGTCGGGGGGGAAGCTTTCTTT

J gene: TRBJ1-1
clone size: -
V gene: TRBV5-1
D gene: -
CDR3 protein: CASRQTGNTEAFF
CDR3 DNA: TGCGCCAGCAGGCAGACAGGGAACACTGAAGCTTTCTTT

J gene: TRBJ2-1
clone size: -
V gene: TRBV12-3/TRBV12-4
D gene: -
CDR3 protein: CVSLITWNVNERFF
CDR3 DNA: TGTGTCAGCCTGATAACATGGAATGTCAATGAGCGGTTCTTC

J gene: TRBJ2-3
clone size: -
V gene: TRBV5-1
D gene: -
CDR3 protein: CASNLGMTDTQYF
CDR3 DNA: TGCGCCAGCAACTTGGGGATGACAGATACGCAGTATTTT

J gene: TRBJ1-1
clone size: many
V gene: TRBV10-3
D gene: -
CDR3 protein: CAIGQSNREAFF
CDR3 DNA: TGTGCCATCGGACAGTCTAATCGTGAAGCTTTCTTT

J gene: TRBJ2-5
clone size: -
V gene: TRBV6-2/TRBV6-3
D gene: -
CDR3 protein: CASSYSLVAETQYF
CDR3 DNA: TGTGCCAGCAGTTACTCTCTAGTAGCTGAGACCCAGTACTTC

J gene: TRBJ1-6
clone size: -
V gene: TRBV6-6
D gene: -
CDR3 protein: CASSTGDSSPLHF
CDR3 DNA: TGTGCCAGCAGTACGGGGGATAGTTCACCCCTCCACTTT

J gene: TRBJ1-2
clone size: -
V gene: TRBV28
D gene: -
CDR3 protein: CASSSLGGGINYGYTF
CDR3 DNA: TGTGCCAGCAGTTCCCTGGGGGGGGGTATTAACTATGGCTACACCTTC

J gene: TRBJ2-3
clone size: -
V gene: TRBV13
D gene: -
CDR3 protein: CVSSPSYQDTQYF
CDR3 DNA: TGTGTCAGCAGCCCCTCATACCAAGATACGCAGTATTTT

J gene: TRBJ1-2
clone size: -
V gene: TRBV11-2
D gene: -
CDR3 protein: CASSLGDGLDYTF
CDR3 DNA: TGTGCCAGCAGCTTAGGGGACGGTCTTGACTACACCTTC

J gene: TRBJ2-1
clone size: -
V gene: TRBV5-1
D gene: -
CDR3 protein: CASSDGTVYNEQFF
CDR3 DNA: TGCGCCAGCAGCGACGGGACCGTGTACAATGAGCAGTTCTTC

J gene: TRBJ2-5
clone size: once
V gene: TRBV5-4
D gene: -
CDR3 protein: CASSFRTQGRETQYF
CDR3 DNA: TGTGCCAGCAGCTTCAGGACCCAGGGACGAGAGACACAGTACTTC

J gene: TRBJ2-2
clone size: -
V gene: TRBV10-3
D gene: -
CDR3 protein: CAISEGSGGTGTGELFF
CDR3 DNA: TGTGCCATCAGTGAGGGGTCTGGCGGGACCGGCACCGGGGAGCTGTTTTTT

J gene: TRBJ1-6
clone size: few
V gene: TRBV10-3
D gene: -
CDR3 protein: CTISANPGDHNSPLHF
CDR3 DNA: TGTACCATCAGTGCTAACCCAGGGGACCATAATTCACCCCTCCACTTT

J gene: TRBJ1-5
clone size: few
V gene: TRBV18
D gene: -
CDR3 protein: CASSPGQSNQPQHF
CDR3 DNA: TGTGCCAGCTCACCAGGGCAGAGCAATCAGCCCCAGCATTTT

J gene: TRBJ1-6
clone size: once
V gene: TRBV7-9
D gene: TRBD1
CDR3 protein: CASQQGMGTLHF
CDR3 DNA: TGTGCCAGCCAACAGGGGATGGGAACCCTCCACTTT

J gene: TRBJ1-2
clone size: -
V gene: TRBV7-8
D gene: -
CDR3 protein: CASSWGGSKGYTF
CDR3 DNA: TGTGCCAGCAGCTGGGGCGGATCAAAAGGCTACACCTTC

J gene: TRBJ2-3
clone size: once
V gene: TRBV7-9
D gene: -
CDR3 protein: CASSSGQDAQYF
CDR3 DNA: TGTGCCAGCAGCTCAGGACAAGACGCGCAGTATTTT